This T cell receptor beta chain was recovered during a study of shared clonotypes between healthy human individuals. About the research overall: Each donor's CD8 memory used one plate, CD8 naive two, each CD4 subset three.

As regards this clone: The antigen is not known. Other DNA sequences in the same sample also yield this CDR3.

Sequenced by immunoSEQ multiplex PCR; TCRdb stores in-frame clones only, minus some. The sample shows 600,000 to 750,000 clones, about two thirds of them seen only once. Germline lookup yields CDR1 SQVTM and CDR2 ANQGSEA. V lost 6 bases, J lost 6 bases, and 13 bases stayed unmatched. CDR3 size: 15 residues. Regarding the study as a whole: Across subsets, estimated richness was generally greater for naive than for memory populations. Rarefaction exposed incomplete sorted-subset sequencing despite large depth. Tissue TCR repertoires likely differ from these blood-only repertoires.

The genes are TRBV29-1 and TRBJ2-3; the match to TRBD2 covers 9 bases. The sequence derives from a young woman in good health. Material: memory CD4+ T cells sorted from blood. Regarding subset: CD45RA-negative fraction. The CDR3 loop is CSVELSGRMEDTQYF. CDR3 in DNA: TGCAGCGTGGAACTTAGCGGGAGAATGGAGGATACGCAGTATTTT.